Listed below are T cell receptor beta chains from one sample, sequenced in a study of blood T cell repertoires in COVID-19. This table comes from immunoSEQ multiplex PCR, and its TCRdb copy is limited to in-frame clones, with some not included. The sample carries fewer than 70,000 clones, about 78% recorded once. Material: peripheral blood. Source of these receptors: a human donor in a cohort sampled during active COVID-19. Both conserved end residues are part of each CDR3.

>TRBV2|TRBJ1-2
CASSPGQYGYTF
>TRBV30|TRBJ1-2
CAWTGYSNYGYTF
>TRBV24-1|TRBJ1-3
CATRSRGNTIYF
>TRBV10-2|TRBJ2-7
CASSDSYRQELPYEQYF
>TRBV4-1|TRBJ2-5
CASSQIGRTGTQYF
>TRBV7-7|TRBJ2-2
CASSLEQGGTGELFF
>TRBV5-1|TRBJ2-1
CASSLVSSNNEQFF
>TRBV7-2|TRBJ1-5
CASSAYQTLKPQHF
>TRBV7-9|TRBJ1-1
CASSPRGFANTEAFF
>TRBV14|TRBJ2-2
CASSPRQGNTGELFF